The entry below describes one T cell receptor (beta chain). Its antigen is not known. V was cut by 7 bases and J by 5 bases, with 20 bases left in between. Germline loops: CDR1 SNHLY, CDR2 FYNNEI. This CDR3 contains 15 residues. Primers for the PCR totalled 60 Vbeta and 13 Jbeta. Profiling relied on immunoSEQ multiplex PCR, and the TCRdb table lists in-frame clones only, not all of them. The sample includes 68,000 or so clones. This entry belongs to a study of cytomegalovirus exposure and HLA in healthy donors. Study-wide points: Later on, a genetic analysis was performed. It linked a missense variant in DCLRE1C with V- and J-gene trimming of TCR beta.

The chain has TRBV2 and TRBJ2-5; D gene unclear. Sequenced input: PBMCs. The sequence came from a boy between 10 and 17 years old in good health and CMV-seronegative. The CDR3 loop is CASTATDGSGETQYF. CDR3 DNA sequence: TGTGCCAGCACCGCTACCGACGGGTCTGGGGAGACCCAGTACTTC.